The 10 T cell receptor beta chains below all came from one sample that was sequenced in a study of control samples from healthy donors and cancer patients. Profiled with immunoSEQ multiplex PCR; TCRdb holds only in-frame clones, not every one. The top ten hold approximately 20% of the sample, which has about 95,000 clones, about 82% seen once. The sample comprised blood. These receptors were obtained from a man aged 25-40 years in good health.

V and J are TRBV5-6 and TRBJ1-1; weak D call: TRBD1 (5 bases). CDR3 length: 14 residues. Deletions cut 7 bases from V and 0 bases from J, with 13 bases between. Germline loops: CDR1 SGHDT, CDR2 YYEEEE. CDR3 sequence reads: CASWGRLVNTEAFF. CDR3 bases: TGTGCCAGCTGGGGCAGACTGGTGAACACTGAAGCTTTCTTT.

This clone was observed a handful of times. This chain connects TRBV6-5 to TRBJ2-7; D gene uncertain. This CDR3 has 12 amino acids. Germline V gives CDR1 MNHEY, CDR2 SVGAGI. Trimming cost V 8 bases and J 0 bases, with 8 bases left between them. The CDR3 bases are TGTGCCAGCCGGGCAAGCTCCTACGAGCAGTACTTC. The encoded protein is CASRASSYEQYF.

A few counts support this clone. The chain employs TRBV30 and TRBJ1-6; no clear D. Trimming stripped 5 bases from V and 3 bases from J, with 14 bases between. Germline-derived CDR1 and CDR2 are GTSNPN and SVGIG (reference sequence). The CDR3 consists of 15 residues. The CDR3 region has the DNA TGTGCCTGGGGCCGGGGAGCAGTCTATAATTCACCCCTCCACTTT. As protein: CAWGRGAVYNSPLHF.

The J gene is TRBJ2-1, the V gene TRBV2; tentative D call: TRBD1 (6 bases). The CDR3 runs to 15 residues. Trimming took off 6 bases at V and 0 bases at J, with 12 bases between the two ends. The germline CDR1 and CDR2 sequences are SNHLY and FYNNEI. Here the CDR3 reads CASSETGSSYNEQFF. CDR3 DNA: TGTGCCAGCAGCGAAACAGGGAGCTCCTACAATGAGCAGTTCTTC.

V and J are TRBV14 and TRBJ2-1; no clear D. CDR3 length: 14 amino acids. Trimming pared 3 bases from V and 4 bases from J, leaving 10 bases between. Germline CDR1 SGHDN, CDR2 FVKESK. The CDR3 region has the DNA TGTGCCAGCAGCCATGGGGTAGGGTACAATGAGCAGTTCTTC. Protein sequence: CASSHGVGYNEQFF. The full variable domain, rest sourced from reference TRBV14 and TRBJ2-1, is EAGVTQFPSHSVIEKGQTVTLRCDPISGHDNLYWYRRVMGKEIKFLLHFVKESKQDESGMPNNRFLAERTGGTYSTLKVQPAELEDSGVYFCASSHGVGYNEQFFGPGTRLTVL.

The chain carries TRBV7-9 and TRBJ2-1, with 9 bases fitting TRBD2. Germline assignment: CDR1 SEHNR and CDR2 FQNEAQ (reference sequence). The junction had 7 bases not matched to a gene; V was cut back by 4 bases and J by 0 bases. The CDR3 loop spans 17 amino acids. The CDR3 region has the DNA TGTGCCAGCAGCTATGGGAGGACTAGCGCCTCCTACAATGAGCAGTTCTTC. Its protein product is CASSYGRTSASYNEQFF.

This rearrangement joins TRBV12-3 or TRBV12-4 to TRBJ2-7; no definite D call. Trimming left V 3 bases short and J 0 bases short, with 6 bases between. This CDR3 comprises 13 residues. The CDR3 sequence is CASSLESSYEQYF. DNA of the CDR3: TGTGCCAGCAGTTTGGAGAGCTCCTACGAGCAGTACTTC.

J is TRBJ1-6 and V is TRBV7-8; TRBD1 matches 9 bases. Trimming took 3 bases from V and 10 from J; bases not matched to a gene: 4. The CDR3 spans 14 residues. CDR1 and CDR2 from the germline V gene are SGHVS and FQNEAQ. Here the CDR3 DNA reads TGTGCCAGCAGCTTGGGACAGGGCCTATCACCCCTCCACTTT. This translates into CASSLGQGLSPLHF.

The table lists this clone with a few counts. The chain carries TRBV5-8 and TRBJ2-7, with D perhaps matching TRBD1 or TRBD2 (5 bases each). Per the germline V gene, CDR1 is SGHTS and CDR2 is YDEGEE. The CDR3 covers 16 residues. V lost 0 bases and J 3 bases, leaving 16 bases between the germline ends. This CDR3 reads CASSLAGTQLHYEQYF. The CDR3 coding sequence is TGTGCCAGCAGCTTGGCCGGGACCCAACTCCACTACGAGCAGTACTTC.

The chain links TRBV5-1 to TRBJ2-7; the match to TRBD1 covers 9 bases. With 5 bases clipped from V and 0 bases from J, the junction kept 3 bases outside the gene matches. Germline V gene sequence: CDR1 SGHRS, CDR2 YFSETQ. This CDR3 comprises 14 residues. This chain's CDR3 is CASRDRGGSYEQYF. The DNA for the CDR3 is TGCGCCAGCAGGGACAGGGGTGGCTCCTACGAGCAGTACTTC. Complete variable domain (other parts from reference TRBV5-1 and TRBJ2-7): KAGVTQTPRYLIKTRGQQVTLSCSPISGHRSVSWYQQTPGQGLQFLFEYFSETQRNKGNFPGRFSGRQFSNSRSEMNVSTLELGDSALYLCASRDRGGSYEQYFGPGTRLTVT.